The next 14 T cell receptor beta chains were all read from a single sample in a study of T-cell reconstitution after alpha-beta-depleted transplantation in children. It was with unique molecular identifiers that the TCRbeta library was prepared. TCRdb re-called the PCR reads through MiXCR, storing one row per CDR3 protein. The sample carries around 130,000 distinct CDR3 sequences, roughly 9.7% recorded once. The sample consisted of PBMCs, mostly from graft donor cells, taken 180 days after TCRalphabeta/CD19-depleted stem cell transplant. The receptor set was obtained from a girl less than two years old who had a stem cell transplant for combined immunodeficiency, so the T cells may come from the graft donor.

This clonotype was seen ten or more times. The chain links TRBV20-1 to TRBJ2-5; no firm D call. This CDR3 region has 11 residues. From germline, CDR1 is DFQATT and CDR2 SNEGSKA (reference sequence). Trimming left V 6 bases short and J 5 bases short, with 10 bases between. The CDR3 sequence: CSATARETQYF. CDR3 coding DNA: TGCAGTGCCACCGCTCGGGAGACCCAGTACTTC.

The CDR3 DNA follows: TGCGCCAGCAGCCAAGATTCCGGGTGGGGTGAGCAGTTCTTC. Protein product: CASSQDSGWGEQFF. This chain connects TRBV4-3 to TRBJ2-1; no clear D. Trimming removed 0 bases at V and 9 bases at J, with 12 bases between. Germline V gives CDR1 LGHNA, CDR2 YSLEER. The CDR3 length is 14 residues.

This sequence joins TRBV5-1 and TRBJ1-3; D is possibly TRBD1 (5 bases). Between the trimmed V and J ends, which lost 4 bases and 4 bases, there was a span of 18 bases. This CDR3 is 16 amino acids long. Per germline, CDR1 SGHRS and CDR2 YFSETQ. CDR3 residues: CASSLDGEGPGNTIYF. The CDR3 DNA follows: TGCGCCAGCAGCCTGGACGGTGAGGGGCCCGGAAACACCATATATTTT.

The table lists this clonotype with many counts. This chain connects TRBV7-9 to TRBJ2-5; TRBD2 matches 9 bases. The V gene end was trimmed by 4 bases and the J gene end by 3 bases; junction bases not matched to a gene: 3. The CDR3 covers 14 residues. Germline V CDR1 and CDR2: SEHNR, FQNEAQ (reference sequence). The CDR3 region is CASSSWTSEETQYF. For the CDR3, the DNA is TGTGCCAGCAGCTCCTGGACTAGCGAAGAGACCCAGTACTTC.

The chain employs TRBV10-3 and TRBJ2-5, with D hard to call. The CDR3 covers 15 residues. The V end lost 5 bases, the J end lost 2 bases, and 15 bases lay between the germline ends. Germline V gene data show CDR1 as ENHRY and CDR2 as SYGVKD. CDR3 sequence reads: CAISWAWAGQETQYF. The CDR3 nucleotides read TGTGCCATCAGTTGGGCATGGGCAGGTCAAGAGACCCAGTACTTC.

Ten or more counts support this clonotype. The genes are TRBV20-1 and TRBJ2-5; TRBD1 might be the D (5 bases). Trimming stripped 3 bases from V and 4 bases from J, with 15 bases between. Germline V gene sequence: CDR1 DFQATT, CDR2 SNEGSKA (reference sequence). This CDR3 region has 14 residues. CDR3 nucleotide sequence: TGCAGTGCTAGTAGTCAGGGTATGGGAGAGACCCAGTACTTC. It translates to CSASSQGMGETQYF.

There are a few counts of this clonotype. The genes are TRBV6-4 and TRBJ2-7; TRBD2 matches at 8 bases. Germline lookup yields CDR1 MRHNA and CDR2 SNTAGT. This CDR3 region has 13 residues. The trim removed 8 bases at V and 3 bases at J, leaving 6 bases unmatched. CDR3 nucleotide sequence: TGTGCCAGCCCACGGGGGGGCTACTACGAGCAGTACTTC. Its protein is CASPRGGYYEQYF.

This clonotype was observed a handful of times. The J gene is TRBJ2-1, the V gene TRBV7-2; maybe TRBD1 (6 bases). Trimming left V 1 base short and J 4 bases short, with 11 bases between. The CDR3 loop spans 15 amino acids. Germline CDR1 SGHTA, CDR2 FQGNSA. DNA for the CDR3: TGTGCCAGCAGCTTAGGAGGGGGTACTTACAATGAGCAGTTCTTC. Translated: CASSLGGGTYNEQFF.

This clonotype occurred a few times. The chain uses TRBV18 and TRBJ2-5, with D unclear. The CDR3 totals 13 residues. Germline V gene lookup returns CDR1 KGHSH and CDR2 LQKENI. Trimming stripped 1 base from V and 1 base from J, with 4 bases between. The CDR3: CASSPRVQETQYF. The CDR3, as DNA: TGTGCCAGCTCACCACGTGTCCAAGAGACCCAGTACTTC.

This clonotype has more than one count but fewer than ten. This chain connects TRBV10-3 to TRBJ1-3; D unclear. The ends were cut back, 6 bases at V and 0 bases at J, with 12 bases in the middle. There are 15 residues in the CDR3. CDR1 is ENHRY, CDR2 SYGVKD, per germline. The CDR3 nucleotides are TGTGCCATCAGACGTACAGTCTTCTCTGGAAACACCATATATTTT. Protein product: CAIRRTVFSGNTIYF.

This clonotype has only a few counts. The chain recombines TRBV27 with TRBJ2-3; no firm D call. V lost 1 base and J lost 2, with 13 bases in between. The CDR3 sequence is 16 residues long. Germline CDR1 reads MNHEY; CDR2 reads SMNVEV (reference sequence). CDR3 region: CASSLWSSGDTDTQYF. The DNA of the CDR3 is TGTGCCAGCAGTTTATGGTCGTCGGGTGACACAGATACGCAGTATTTT.

The genes are TRBV20-1 and TRBJ2-1; 12 bases align to TRBD2. Germline-derived CDR1 and CDR2 are DFQATT and SNEGSKA (reference sequence). The CDR3 sequence is 13 residues long. Trimming at V came to 2 bases and at J to 8 bases, leaving 1 base not matched to a gene. The CDR3 DNA sequence: TGCAGTGCTAGACTAGCGGGAGGGGATGAGCAGTTCTTC. It translates to CSARLAGGDEQFF.

A note on this clonotype: The junction shows a germline mismatch at one end, possibly a read error. The rearrangement uses TRBV29-1 and TRBJ2-6; the D call may be TRBD1 or TRBD2 (5 bases each). This CDR3 comprises 12 residues. The germline gives CDR1 SQVTM, CDR2 ANQGSEA. CDR3 coding DNA: TGCAGCGGGGGGTCTGGGGCCAACGGCCTGACTTTC. Residues: CSGGSGANGLTF.

This clonotype was seen a handful of times. V and J are TRBV7-2 and TRBJ2-4; 13 nucleotides match TRBD2. CDR1 is SGHTA and CDR2 is FQGNSA in the germline V gene. The ends lost 1 base at V and 0 bases at J; junction bases unmatched: 6. CDR3 size: 19 residues. The CDR3 region has the DNA TGTGCCAGCAGCTTAGGGCGACTAGCGGGGGGTCTAGCCAAAAACATTCAGTACTTC. This gives the protein CASSLGRLAGGLAKNIQYF.